This TCR beta chain was sequenced in a study of T cells in Graves' hyperthyroidism and ophthalmopathy. It was RNA transcripts that yielded the amplified TCR beta CDR3 regions. The HTBI primer set drove a first-round RT-PCR of the TCR CDR3. TCRdb reanalysed the multiplex PCR reads using MiXCR and keeps one entry per CDR3 protein. This table has about 540,000 distinct CDR3 sequences, about 45% appearing once. A note on this clonotype: It may be a read error: a sequence one base away is much more abundant. As the CDR3 is not closed by the conserved phenylalanine or tryptophan, this likely results from a read error.

Per germline, CDR1 SEHNR and CDR2 FQNEAQ (reference sequence). The CDR3 loop spans 15 amino acids. V was pared by 2 bases and J by 1 base, with 11 bases between. Patients with uncontrolled infections, other autoimmune diseases, pregnancy or lactation were excluded. The V and J genes are TRBV7-9 and TRBJ1-1, with D unclear. The sequencing input was peripheral blood or thyroid tissue (not recorded which). This sequence was found in a woman between 18 and 30 years old with Graves' hyperthyroidism. In nucleotides, the CDR3 is TGTGCCAGCAGCTTATTGGGATTTAAGAACACTGAAGCTTTCGTT. Its protein product is CASSLLGFKNTEAFV.